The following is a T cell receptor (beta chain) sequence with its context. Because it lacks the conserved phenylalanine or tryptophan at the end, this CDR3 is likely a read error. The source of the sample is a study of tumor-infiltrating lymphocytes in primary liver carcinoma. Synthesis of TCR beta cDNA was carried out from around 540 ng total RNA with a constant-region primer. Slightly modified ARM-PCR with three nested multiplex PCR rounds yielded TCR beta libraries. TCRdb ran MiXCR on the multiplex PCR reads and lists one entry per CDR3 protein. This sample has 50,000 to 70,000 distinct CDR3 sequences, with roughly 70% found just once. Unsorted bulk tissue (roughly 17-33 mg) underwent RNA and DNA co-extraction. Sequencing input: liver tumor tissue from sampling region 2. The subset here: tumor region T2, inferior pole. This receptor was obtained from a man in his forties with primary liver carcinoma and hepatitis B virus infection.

DNA for the CDR3: TGCAACGTTGAGGGACCCGGGAGGCTCCAAGAGACGCAGTACCTC. It specifies CNVEGPGRLQETQYL. The V call is TRBV29-1, the J call TRBJ2-5; 7 bases are a match to TRBD2. The CDR3 spans 15 residues. Germline-derived CDR1 and CDR2 are SQVTM and ANQGSEA.